Here is one T cell receptor (beta chain) with its context. Its antigen is still unknown. The data derive from a study of blood T cells in healthy people across ages. Whole-study context: There was about one barcoded beta molecule captured by template switching per two T cells.

The study, taken as a whole, reports: Getting older went along with TCR beta diversity per million T cells dropping roughly linearly. It was held that the diversity estimates obtained from one million T cells were underestimates.

Through a sample-barcoded 5' primer and a J-beta primer mix, a second PCR was run for roughly 7 to 11 cycles. One entry per CDR3 protein results from TCRdb running MiXCR on the 5' RACE reads. This table has 1.2 million to 1.5 million distinct CDR3 sequences, approximately 59% appearing once. This CDR3 region has 15 residues. Germline CDR1 and CDR2: MGHDK and SYGVNS. Material: blood. The chain combines TRBV25-1 with TRBJ2-4, with 8 bases fitting TRBD1. The closer fit of TRBJ2-7 to the DNA end suggests the J call may be wrong. The receptor was isolated from a man younger than 35 in good health. The CDR3 sequence is CASSGDGQGTYEQYF. CDR3 bases: TGTGCCAGCTCTGGTGATGGACAGGGAACCTACGAGCAGTACTTC.